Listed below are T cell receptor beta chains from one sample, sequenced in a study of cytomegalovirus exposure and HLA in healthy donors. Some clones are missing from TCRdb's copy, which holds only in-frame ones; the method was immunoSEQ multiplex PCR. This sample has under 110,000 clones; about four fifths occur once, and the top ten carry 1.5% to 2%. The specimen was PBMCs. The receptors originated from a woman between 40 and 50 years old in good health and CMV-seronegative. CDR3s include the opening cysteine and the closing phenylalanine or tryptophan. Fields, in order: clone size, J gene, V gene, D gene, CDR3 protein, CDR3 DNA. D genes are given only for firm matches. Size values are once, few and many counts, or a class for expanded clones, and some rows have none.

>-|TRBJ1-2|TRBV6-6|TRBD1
CASSGQGSSGYTF
TGTGCCAGCAGTGGACAGGGTAGTAGTGGCTACACCTTC
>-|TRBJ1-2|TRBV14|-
CASSPGRSYGYTF
TGTGCCAGCAGCCCAGGCAGATCCTATGGCTACACCTTC
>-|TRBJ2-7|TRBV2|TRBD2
CASSEAGTSGSYEQYF
TGTGCCAGCAGTGAAGCGGGGACTAGCGGATCCTACGAGCAGTACTTC
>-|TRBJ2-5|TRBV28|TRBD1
CASSFPGGAYERYF
TGTGCCAGCAGTTTTCCAGGGGGCGCGTACGAGCGGTACTTC
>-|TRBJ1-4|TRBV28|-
CASSLQGGANEKLFF
TGTGCCAGCAGTCTTCAGGGTGGGGCTAATGAAAAACTGTTTTTT
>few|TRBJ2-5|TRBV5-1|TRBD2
CASSSPGGVGTQYF
TGCGCCAGCAGCTCGCCTGGGGGGGTAGGGACCCAGTACTTC
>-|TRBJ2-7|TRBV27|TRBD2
CASSFGASGPYEQYF
TGTGCCAGCAGTTTTGGGGCTAGCGGACCCTACGAGCAGTACTTC
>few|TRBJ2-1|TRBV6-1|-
CASGTFDEQFF
TGTGCCAGTGGGACTTTCGATGAGCAGTTCTTC
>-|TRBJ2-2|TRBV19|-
CASNMAWQRKSGELFF
TGTGCCAGTAACATGGCCTGGCAAAGAAAATCCGGGGAGCTGTTTTTT
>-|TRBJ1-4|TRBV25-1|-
CASSDLGEGEKLFF
TGTGCCAGCAGTGATCTGGGGGAGGGTGAAAAACTGTTTTTT
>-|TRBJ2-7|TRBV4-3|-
CASSQGVGGLLYEQYF
TGCGCCAGCAGCCAAGGGGTCGGCGGGCTCCTCTACGAGCAGTACTTC
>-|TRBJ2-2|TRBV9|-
CASSVATGTNTGELFF
TGTGCCAGCAGCGTAGCTACGGGAACGAACACCGGGGAGCTGTTTTTT
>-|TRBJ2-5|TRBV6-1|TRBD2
CASSVAAGVGETQYF
TGTGCCAGCAGTGTCGCGGCGGGGGTAGGAGAGACCCAGTACTTC
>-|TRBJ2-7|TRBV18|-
CASSASTGKNEQYF
TGTGCCAGCTCAGCAAGTACAGGGAAGAACGAGCAGTACTTC
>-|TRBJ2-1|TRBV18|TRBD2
CASSPSGGLNNEQFF
TGTGCCAGCTCGCCAAGCGGGGGGCTTAACAATGAGCAGTTCTTC
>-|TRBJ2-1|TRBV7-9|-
CASGRTGWARNEQFF
TGTGCCAGCGGGCGAACAGGCTGGGCTCGGAATGAGCAGTTCTTC
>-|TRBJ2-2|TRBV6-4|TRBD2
CASSPQSGMAGELFF
TGTGCCAGCAGTCCCCAGAGCGGGATGGCCGGGGAGCTGTTTTTT
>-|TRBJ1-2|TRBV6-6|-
CASSYSTAGAGGYTF
TGTGCCAGCAGTTACTCGACAGCGGGGGCCGGTGGCTACACCTTC
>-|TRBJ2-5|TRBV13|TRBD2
CASRTGTSGETQYF
TGTGCCAGTCGGACCGGGACTAGTGGAGAGACCCAGTACTTC
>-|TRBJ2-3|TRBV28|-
CASSTPNRAADTQYF
TGTGCCAGCAGTACGCCTAACAGGGCGGCAGATACGCAGTATTTT
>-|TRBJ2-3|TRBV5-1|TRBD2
CASSLAGSADTQYF
TGCGCCAGTTCACTAGCGGGATCAGCGGATACGCAGTATTTT
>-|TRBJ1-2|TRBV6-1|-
CASSGGRGYTF
TGTGCCAGCAGCGGCGGGAGGGGCTACACCTTC
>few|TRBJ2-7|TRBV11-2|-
CASSFPGFDEQYF
TGTGCCAGCAGCTTTCCGGGGTTCGACGAGCAGTACTTC
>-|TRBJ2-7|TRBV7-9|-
CSSSLRVIWFSYEQYF
TGTTCCAGCAGCTTGAGGGTGATTTGGTTCTCCTACGAGCAGTACTTC
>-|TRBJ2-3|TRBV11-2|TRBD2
CASSLLTSVTYTDTQYF
TGTGCCAGCAGCTTATTGACTAGCGTTACCTACACAGATACGCAGTATTTT
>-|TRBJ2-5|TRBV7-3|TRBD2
CASSLGGGGAETQYF
TGTGCCAGCAGCTTAGGAGGCGGGGGGGCGGAGACCCAGTACTTC
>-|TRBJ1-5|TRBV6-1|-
CATLAQNYLNQPQHF
TGTGCCACCTTGGCCCAGAACTACCTTAATCAGCCCCAGCATTTT
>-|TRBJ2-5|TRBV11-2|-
CASSHWRLRRFQKETQYF
TGTGCCAGCAGCCACTGGAGGCTGAGACGGTTCCAGAAAGAGACCCAGTACTTC
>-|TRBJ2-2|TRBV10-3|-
CAISVITGELFF
TGTGCCATCAGTGTTATTACCGGGGAGCTGTTTTTT
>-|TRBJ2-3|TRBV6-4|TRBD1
CASKGDRAPDTQYF
TGTGCCAGCAAGGGGGACAGGGCGCCAGATACGCAGTATTTT
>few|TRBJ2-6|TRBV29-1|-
CSVQGPSGANVLTF
TGCAGCGTTCAGGGCCCGTCTGGGGCCAACGTCCTGACTTTC
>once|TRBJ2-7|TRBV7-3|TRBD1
CASSMGQGYAYEQYF
TGTGCCAGCAGTATGGGACAGGGCTATGCCTACGAGCAGTACTTC